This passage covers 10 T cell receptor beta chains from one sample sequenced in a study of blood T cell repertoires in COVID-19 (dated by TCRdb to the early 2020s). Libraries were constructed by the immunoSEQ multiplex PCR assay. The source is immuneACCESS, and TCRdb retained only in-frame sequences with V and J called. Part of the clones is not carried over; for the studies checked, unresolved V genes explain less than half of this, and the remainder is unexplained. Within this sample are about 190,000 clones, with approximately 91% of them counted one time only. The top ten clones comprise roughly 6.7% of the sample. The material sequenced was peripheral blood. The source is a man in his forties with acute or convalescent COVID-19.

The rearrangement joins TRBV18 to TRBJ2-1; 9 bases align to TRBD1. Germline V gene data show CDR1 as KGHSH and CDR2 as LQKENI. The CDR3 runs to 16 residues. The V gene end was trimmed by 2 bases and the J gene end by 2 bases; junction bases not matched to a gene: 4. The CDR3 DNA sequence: TGTGCCAGCTCACCATTCGGACAGGGGACCTACAATGAGCAGTTCTTC. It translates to CASSPFGQGTYNEQFF.

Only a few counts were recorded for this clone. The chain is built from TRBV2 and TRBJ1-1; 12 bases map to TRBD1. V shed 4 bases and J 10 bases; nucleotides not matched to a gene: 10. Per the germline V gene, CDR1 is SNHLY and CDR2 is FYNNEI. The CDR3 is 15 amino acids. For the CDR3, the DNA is TGTGCCAGCAGTGGTTTGGGGACAGGGGGCCGTCGAGCTTTCTTT. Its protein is CASSGLGTGGRRAFF.

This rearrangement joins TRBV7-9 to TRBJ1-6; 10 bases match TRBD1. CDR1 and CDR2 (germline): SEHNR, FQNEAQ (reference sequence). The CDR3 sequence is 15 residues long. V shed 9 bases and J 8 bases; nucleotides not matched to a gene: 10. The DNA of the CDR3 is TGTGCCAGTTCACGGGACAGGGGCTCCCATTCACCCCTCCACTTT. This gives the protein CASSRDRGSHSPLHF.

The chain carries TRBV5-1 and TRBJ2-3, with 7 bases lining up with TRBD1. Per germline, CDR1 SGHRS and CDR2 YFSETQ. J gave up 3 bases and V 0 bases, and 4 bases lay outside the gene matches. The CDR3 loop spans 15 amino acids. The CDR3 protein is CASSLEAGGTDTQYF. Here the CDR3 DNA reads TGCGCCAGCAGCTTGGAGGCAGGGGGAACAGATACGCAGTATTTT.

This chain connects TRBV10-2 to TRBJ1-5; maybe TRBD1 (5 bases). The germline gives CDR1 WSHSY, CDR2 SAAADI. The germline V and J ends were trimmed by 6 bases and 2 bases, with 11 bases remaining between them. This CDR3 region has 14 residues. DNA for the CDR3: TGCGCCAGCAGGGGGACTATGGGCAATCAGCCCCAGCATTTT. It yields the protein CASRGTMGNQPQHF.

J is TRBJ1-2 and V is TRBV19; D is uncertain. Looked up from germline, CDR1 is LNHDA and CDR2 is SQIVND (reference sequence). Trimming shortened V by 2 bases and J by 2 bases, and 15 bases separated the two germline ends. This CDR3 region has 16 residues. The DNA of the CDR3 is TGTGCCAGTAGTATACGAACCGTCTCAGCGAACTATGGCTACACCTTC. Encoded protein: CASSIRTVSANYGYTF.

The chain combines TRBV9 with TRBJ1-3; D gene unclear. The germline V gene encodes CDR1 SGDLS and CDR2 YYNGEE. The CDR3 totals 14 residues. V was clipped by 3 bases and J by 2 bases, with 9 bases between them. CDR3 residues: CASSGASPGNTIYF. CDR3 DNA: TGTGCCAGCAGCGGGGCCAGCCCTGGAAACACCATATATTTT. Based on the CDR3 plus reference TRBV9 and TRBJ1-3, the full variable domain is DSGVTQTPKHLITATGQRVTLRCSPRSGDLSVYWYQQSLDQGLQFLIQYYNGEERAKGNILERFSAQQFPDLHSELNLSSLELGDSALYFCASSGASPGNTIYFGEGSWLTVV.

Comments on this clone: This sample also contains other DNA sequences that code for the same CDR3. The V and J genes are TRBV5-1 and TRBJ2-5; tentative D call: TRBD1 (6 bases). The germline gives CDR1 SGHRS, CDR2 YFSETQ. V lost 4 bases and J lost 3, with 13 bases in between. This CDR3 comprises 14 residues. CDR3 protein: CASSLVSGEETQYF. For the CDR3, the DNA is TGCGCCAGCAGCCTGGTCTCAGGGGAAGAGACCCAGTACTTC.

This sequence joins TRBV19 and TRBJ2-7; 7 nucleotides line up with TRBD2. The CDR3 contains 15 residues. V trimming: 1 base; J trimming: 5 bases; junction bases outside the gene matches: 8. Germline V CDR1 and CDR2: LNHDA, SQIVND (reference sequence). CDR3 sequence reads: CASSIVDGGTHEQYF. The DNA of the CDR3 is TGTGCCAGTAGTATAGTTGACGGGGGGACCCACGAGCAGTACTTC.

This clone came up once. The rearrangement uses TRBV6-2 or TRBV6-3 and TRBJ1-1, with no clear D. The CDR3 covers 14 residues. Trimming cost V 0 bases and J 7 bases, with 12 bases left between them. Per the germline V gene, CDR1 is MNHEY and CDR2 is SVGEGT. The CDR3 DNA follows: TGTGCCAGCAGTTACTCGTATCCGGGTGGTGAAGCTTTCTTT. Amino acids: CASSYSYPGGEAFF.